The sequence of this T cell receptor beta chain was determined in a study of long-term antiretroviral therapy in people with HIV. Running of the v3.0 immunoSEQ assay took place at survey level. Some clones are missing from TCRdb's copy, which holds only in-frame ones; the method was immunoSEQ multiplex PCR. The table shows around 8,600 clones, with 60% to 85% occurring only once. The United States was where all participants with HIV were treated. This clone was seen only once. The germline V gene encodes CDR1 SNHLY and CDR2 FYNNEI. This CDR3 contains 15 residues. Germline trimming cut 6 bases from V and 11 bases from J; bases unmatched to any gene: 14.

This clonotype originated in a man aged 35 to 55 with HIV. This specimen was unsorted PBMCs, taken 0.6 years before starting antiretroviral therapy. The chain recombines TRBV2 with TRBJ2-2; 8 nucleotides match TRBD2. The DNA of the CDR3 is TGTGCCAGCAGGCGAGGACTAGCTGGAGGTGGAGAGCTGTTTTTT. Its protein is CASRRGLAGGGELFF.